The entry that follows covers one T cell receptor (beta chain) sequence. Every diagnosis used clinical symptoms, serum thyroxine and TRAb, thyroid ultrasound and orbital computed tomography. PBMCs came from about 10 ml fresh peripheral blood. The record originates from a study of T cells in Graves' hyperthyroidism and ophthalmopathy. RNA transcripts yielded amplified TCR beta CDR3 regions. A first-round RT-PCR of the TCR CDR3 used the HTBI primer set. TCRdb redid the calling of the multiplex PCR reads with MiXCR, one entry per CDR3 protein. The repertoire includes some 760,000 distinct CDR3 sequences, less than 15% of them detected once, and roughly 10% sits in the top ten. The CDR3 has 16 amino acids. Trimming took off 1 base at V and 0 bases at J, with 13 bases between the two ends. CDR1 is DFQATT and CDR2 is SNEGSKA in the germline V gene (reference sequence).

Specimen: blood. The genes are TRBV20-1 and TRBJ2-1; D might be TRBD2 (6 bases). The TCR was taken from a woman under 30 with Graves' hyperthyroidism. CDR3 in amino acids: CSARGERASSYNEQFF. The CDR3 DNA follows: TGCAGTGCTAGAGGGGAGCGGGCGAGCTCCTACAATGAGCAGTTCTTC.